The 26 T cell receptor beta chains below come from one sample, sequenced in a study of shared clonotypes between healthy human individuals. Method: immunoSEQ multiplex PCR; TCRdb's copy keeps in-frame clones and lacks some. The table includes millions of clones, 85% to 95% detected once. Sequenced input: naive CD4+ T cells sorted from blood. Subset defined: CD45RA+ positively selected. The receptors stem from a man aged 18-30 years in good health.

This clone was counted a single time. This same CDR3 is encoded by further DNA sequences in the sample. The rearrangement links TRBV9 to TRBJ2-2; no clear D gene. V lost 0 bases and J lost 0, with 9 bases in between. Germline V gives CDR1 SGDLS, CDR2 YYNGEE. The CDR3 has 16 amino acids. The CDR3 coding sequence is TGTGCCAGCAGCGTAGGAGCCAGCCCGAACACCGGGGAGCTGTTTTTT. It codes for CASSVGASPNTGELFF.

DNA for the CDR3: TGCGCCAGCAGAGTTACTAGCGGGGGGACGCGTATCTCCTACAATGAGCAGTTCTTC. This codes for CASRVTSGGTRISYNEQFF. This chain uses TRBV10-2 with TRBJ2-1; 12 bases are shared with TRBD2. V lost 6 bases and J lost 0; bases outside the gene matches: 12. The germline gives CDR1 WSHSY, CDR2 SAAADI. The CDR3 runs 19 residues.

The rearrangement links TRBV5-1 to TRBJ2-3, with D perhaps TRBD2 (6 bases). Germline V gene data show CDR1 as SGHRS and CDR2 as YFSETQ. CDR3 size: 15 residues. V lost 2 bases and J lost 3, with 13 bases in between. The DNA for the CDR3 is TGCGCCAGCAGCTTAGGACGGGAGTATACAGATACGCAGTATTTT. Translation gives CASSLGREYTDTQYF.

About this clone: Other DNA sequences within the sample encode an identical CDR3. V is TRBV2 and J is TRBJ2-7; D gene ambiguous. CDR3 length: 12 residues. V shed 5 bases and J shed 2 bases, with 7 bases lying between them. In germline, CDR1 is SNHLY, CDR2 FYNNEI. The CDR3 nucleotides read TGTGCCAGCAGTCCAGGACCCTACGAGCAGTACTTC. It is translated as CASSPGPYEQYF.

The chain is built from TRBV27 and TRBJ2-7; D perhaps matches TRBD2 (5 bases). Germline values: CDR1 MNHEY, CDR2 SMNVEV (reference sequence). The CDR3 spans 13 residues. The germline V and J ends were trimmed by 6 bases and 3 bases, with 12 bases remaining between them. CDR3 loop: CASSGLRDYEQYF. The CDR3, as DNA: TGTGCCAGCAGCGGTCTTCGGGACTACGAGCAGTACTTC.

A few counts support this clone. The CDR3 DNA reads as TGTGCCAGCAGTGATTCGACCACTGAAGCTTTCTTT. This encodes CASSDSTTEAFF. The chain combines TRBV2 with TRBJ1-1; unclear D gene. The CDR3 spans 12 residues. The ends were cut back, 3 bases at V and 4 bases at J, with 6 bases in the middle. Germline CDR1 reads SNHLY; CDR2 reads FYNNEI.

The gene calls are TRBV29-1 and TRBJ1-5; 9 nucleotides agree with TRBD1. V shed 4 bases, J shed 9 bases, and the junction held 10 bases outside the gene matches. This CDR3 comprises 14 residues. Germline assignment: CDR1 SQVTM and CDR2 ANQGSEA. CDR3 amino acids: CSVAFETGGLPQHF. In DNA form, the CDR3 reads TGCAGCGTTGCATTCGAGACAGGGGGGCTGCCCCAGCATTTT. Full variable domain (outside the CDR3, taken from reference TRBV29-1 and TRBJ1-5): SAVISQKPSRDICQRGTSLTIQCQVDSQVTMMFWYRQQPGQSLTLIATANQGSEATYESGFVIDKFPISRPNLTFSTLTVSNMSPEDSSIYLCSVAFETGGLPQHFGDGTRLSIL.

V is TRBV6-1 and J is TRBJ2-3, with D unresolved. The V gene's germline CDR1 is MNHNS and CDR2 SASEGT. V was trimmed by 4 bases and J by 0 bases, leaving 5 bases between them. The CDR3 spans 13 residues. CDR3 sequence: CASSAGSTDTQYF. The CDR3 DNA sequence: TGTGCCAGCAGTGCCGGGAGCACAGATACGCAGTATTTT.

A single count supports this clone. The chain recombines TRBV5-6 with TRBJ1-3, with TRBD1 matching 8 bases. J gave up 6 bases and V 1 base, and 6 bases lay outside the gene matches. Germline V gives CDR1 SGHDT, CDR2 YYEEEE. The CDR3 sequence is 15 residues long. The CDR3 nucleotides read TGTGCCAGCAGCTTGTGGACAGGGTTGCCAAACACCATATATTTT. It codes for CASSLWTGLPNTIYF.

This clone was recorded once. The sample contains more than one DNA sequence encoding this CDR3. The chain recombines TRBV5-6 with TRBJ1-2, with 7 nucleotides matching TRBD1. The CDR3 has 13 residues. Per germline, CDR1 SGHDT and CDR2 YYEEEE. Germline trimming cut 4 bases from V and 3 bases from J; bases unmatched to any gene: 3. The CDR3: CASSRDRDYGYTF. The CDR3 nucleotides are TGTGCCAGCAGCCGTGACAGGGACTATGGCTACACCTTC.

Here the CDR3 DNA reads TGTGCTAGTGGTTTGTCGCAGTCTCCTTATAGCAATCAGCCCCAGCATTTT. Amino acid sequence: CASGLSQSPYSNQPQHF. The chain employs TRBV12-5 and TRBJ1-5; D not resolved. Trimming left V 2 bases short and J 0 bases short, with 14 bases between. Germline assignment: CDR1 LGHNT and CDR2 FRNRAP. The CDR3 has 17 amino acids.

The genes are TRBV9 and TRBJ2-3; D may be TRBD1 or TRBD2 (7 bases each). The V end was cut by 4 bases, the J end by 3 bases, with 12 bases between. The CDR3 is made up of 14 amino acids. Germline lookup yields CDR1 SGDLS and CDR2 YYNGEE. The CDR3 coding sequence is TGTGCCAGCAGCCAGGGGGAGGGGACAGATACGCAGTATTTT. Amino acids: CASSQGEGTDTQYF.

V and J are TRBV6-5 and TRBJ1-4; D is unclear. CDR3 length: 14 residues. CDR1 is MNHEY and CDR2 is SVGAGI in the germline V gene. Trimming took 0 bases from V and 10 from J, leaving 12 bases between them. The CDR3 nucleotides are TGTGCCAGCAGTTACTCGCACCTCGAAGGAAAACTGTTTTTT. It translates to CASSYSHLEGKLFF.

This rearrangement joins TRBV18 to TRBJ2-1; TRBD2 might be the D (6 bases). Germline V gene sequence: CDR1 KGHSH, CDR2 LQKENI. CDR3 size: 12 residues. V dropped 0 bases and J dropped 9 bases, with 6 bases sitting between them. As DNA, the CDR3 is TGTGCCAGCTCACCACCGGGGGGTGAGCAGTTCTTC. Amino acid sequence: CASSPPGGEQFF.

This clone has a single count. The V and J genes are TRBV6-5 and TRBJ1-1; D gene uncertain. Deletions cut 0 bases from V and 0 bases from J, with 8 bases between. The CDR3 extends over 15 amino acids. Germline V gene sequence: CDR1 MNHEY, CDR2 SVGAGI. CDR3 amino acids: CASSYSKPVNTEAFF. The CDR3 DNA reads TGTGCCAGCAGTTACTCGAAACCCGTGAACACTGAAGCTTTCTTT.

J is TRBJ2-3 and V is TRBV9; D is perhaps TRBD1 or TRBD2 (5 bases each). The ends were cut back, 0 bases at V and 8 bases at J, with 16 bases in the middle. This CDR3 is 15 amino acids long. Germline V lookup: CDR1 SGDLS, CDR2 YYNGEE. DNA of the CDR3: TGTGCCAGCAGCGTAGTCGGGGCCCTCACCAGTACGCAGTATTTT. It encodes CASSVVGALTSTQYF.

Here the CDR3 reads CASSQPGQGVYGYTF. Written as DNA, the CDR3 is TGTGCCAGCAGCCAACCGGGACAGGGGGTGTATGGCTACACCTTC. The rearrangement joins TRBV5-4 to TRBJ1-2; 11 nucleotides match TRBD1. The CDR3 loop spans 15 amino acids. V shed 4 bases, J shed 5 bases, and the junction held 7 bases outside the gene matches. Germline CDR1 SGHNT, CDR2 YYREEE (reference sequence).

The gene calls are TRBV5-1 and TRBJ1-6; 7 positions match TRBD1. The J segment lost 7 bases and the V segment lost 4 bases, leaving 11 bases of the junction unmatched. In germline, CDR1 is SGHRS, CDR2 YFSETQ. The CDR3 runs 16 residues. The CDR3 DNA reads as TGCGCCAGCAGCGAATCCTGGGGACAGAGAAATTCACCCCTCCACTTT. Translating it yields CASSESWGQRNSPLHF. The full variable domain, with the rest looked up from reference TRBV5-1 and TRBJ1-6, is KAGVTQTPRYLIKTRGQQVTLSCSPISGHRSVSWYQQTPGQGLQFLFEYFSETQRNKGNFPGRFSGRQFSNSRSEMNVSTLELGDSALYLCASSESWGQRNSPLHFGNGTRLTVT.

V usage is TRBV27 and J usage is TRBJ2-1, with 7 bases lining up with TRBD2. CDR3 length equals 13 residues. V lost 9 bases, J lost 5 bases, and 7 bases stayed unmatched. Germline-derived CDR1 and CDR2 are MNHEY and SMNVEV (reference sequence). CDR3 region: CASGGDWDNEQFF. CDR3 nucleotide sequence: TGTGCCAGTGGGGGGGATTGGGACAATGAGCAGTTCTTC.

The chain uses TRBV18 and TRBJ2-4, with no clear D. Germline V gene sequence: CDR1 KGHSH, CDR2 LQKENI. V lost 5 bases to trimming and J lost 3 bases, with 8 bases between them. The CDR3 is 13 residues long. CDR3: CASSVRVKNIQYF. CDR3 sequence (DNA): TGTGCCAGCTCAGTCCGGGTCAAAAACATTCAGTACTTC.

The chain employs TRBV18 and TRBJ2-3; the match to TRBD1 covers 8 bases. There are 15 residues in the CDR3. The J segment lost 4 bases and the V segment lost 3 bases, leaving 6 bases of the junction unmatched. Germline assignment: CDR1 KGHSH and CDR2 LQKENI. Here the CDR3 DNA reads TGTGCCAGCTCACCTCGACAGGGGATATCAGATACGCAGTATTTT. Translation: CASSPRQGISDTQYF.

This chain joins TRBV29-1 and TRBJ1-1, with D tentatively TRBD1 (5 bases). This CDR3 has 12 residues. V dropped 4 bases and J dropped 1 base, with 7 bases sitting between them. Germline loops: CDR1 SQVTM, CDR2 ANQGSEA. This CDR3 reads CSVAGWNTEAFF. The CDR3 DNA reads as TGCAGCGTTGCAGGGTGGAACACTGAAGCTTTCTTT. The full variable domain, rest sourced from reference TRBV29-1 and TRBJ1-1, is SAVISQKPSRDICQRGTSLTIQCQVDSQVTMMFWYRQQPGQSLTLIATANQGSEATYESGFVIDKFPISRPNLTFSTLTVSNMSPEDSSIYLCSVAGWNTEAFFGQGTRLTVV.

The V and J genes are TRBV27 and TRBJ1-1; 7 bases fit TRBD1. J lost 0 bases, V lost 8 bases, and 15 bases had no gene match. Germline loops: CDR1 MNHEY, CDR2 SMNVEV (reference sequence). CDR3 size: 17 residues. This CDR3 reads CASLRGGPIRMNTEAFF. For the CDR3, the DNA is TGTGCCAGCCTTCGAGGGGGCCCGATAAGGATGAACACTGAAGCTTTCTTT.

The genes are TRBV10-3 and TRBJ2-5; 9 bases map to TRBD1. The germline CDR1 and CDR2 sequences are ENHRY and SYGVKD. The CDR3 runs to 15 residues. V was pared by 3 bases and J by 5 bases, with 7 bases of the junction left unmatched. The CDR3 DNA reads TGTGCCATCAGTGACGGGACAGGGCTGGGGGAGACCCAGTACTTC. It translates to CAISDGTGLGETQYF.

The chain uses TRBV5-1 and TRBJ2-3; no firm D call. The CDR3 covers 11 residues. Between the trimmed V and J ends, which lost 3 bases and 8 bases, there was a span of 7 bases. The germline gives CDR1 SGHRS, CDR2 YFSETQ. CDR3 sequence: CASSSEATQYF. In DNA, the CDR3 is TGCGCCAGCAGCTCCGAAGCTACGCAGTATTTT.

V usage is TRBV25-1 and J usage is TRBJ2-3, with 8 nucleotides matching TRBD2. The CDR3 is made up of 15 amino acids. V shed 2 bases, J shed 4 bases, and the junction held 5 bases outside the gene matches. In germline, CDR1 is MGHDK, CDR2 SYGVNS. The CDR3 coding sequence is TGTGCCAGCAGTGAAGCGCGGGGGGATTCAGATACGCAGTATTTT. As protein: CASSEARGDSDTQYF. Looking up the rest from reference TRBV25-1 and TRBJ2-3 gives the full variable domain: EADIYQTPRYLVIGTGKKITLECSQTMGHDKMYWYQQDPGMELHLIHYSYGVNSTEKGDLSSESTVSRIRTEHFPLTLESARPSHTSQYLCASSEARGDSDTQYFGPGTRLTVL.